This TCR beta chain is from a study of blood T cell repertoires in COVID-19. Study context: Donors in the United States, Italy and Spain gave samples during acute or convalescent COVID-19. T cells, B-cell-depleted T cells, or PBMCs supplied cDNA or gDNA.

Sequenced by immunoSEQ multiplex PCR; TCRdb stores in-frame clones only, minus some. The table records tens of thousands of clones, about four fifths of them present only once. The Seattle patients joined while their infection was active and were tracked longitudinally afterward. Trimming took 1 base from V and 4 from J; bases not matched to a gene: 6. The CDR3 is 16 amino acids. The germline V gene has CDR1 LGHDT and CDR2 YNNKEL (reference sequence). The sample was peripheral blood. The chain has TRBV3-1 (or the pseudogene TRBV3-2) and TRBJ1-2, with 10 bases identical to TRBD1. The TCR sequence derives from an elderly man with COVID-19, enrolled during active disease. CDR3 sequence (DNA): TGTGCCAGCAGCCAAGTGACTGGGACAGGGGTCTATGGCTACACCTTC. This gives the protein CASSQVTGTGVYGYTF.